The 9 T cell receptor beta chains below come from one sample, sequenced in a study of T cell repertoires in cytomegalovirus infection. TCRdb reprocessed the reads via MiXCR and lists one record per CDR3 protein. Of roughly 160,000 distinct CDR3 sequences detected, 20% to 25% appear once; the ten largest clones hold roughly 25%. These receptors have no known antigen. Here the sequenced sample was CD8+ T cells from cultured PBMCs, taken from culture after CMV antigen stimulation. The receptors stem from a human donor in good health (CMV status not recorded). Some clones in this sample may be carry-over from other donors' samples.

Remarks on this clonotype: The junction departs from germline at one end; a sequencing error may be responsible. This chain links TRBV11-3 with TRBJ1-1; 11 nucleotides agree with TRBD1. CDR3 length equals 18 residues. CDR1 is SGHNT and CDR2 is YENEEA in the germline V gene. CDR3 in DNA: TGTGCCAGCATCTTAGATCCCCCGGGACAGGGGGTGAACACTGAAGCTTTCTTT. This codes for CASILDPPGQGVNTEAFF.

The rearrangement uses TRBV7-3 and TRBJ2-7; 10 bases are shared with TRBD1. CDR1 is SGHTA, CDR2 FQGTGA, per germline. The CDR3 length is 13 residues. Losses at the gene ends were 4 bases for V and 4 bases for J; bases not matched to a gene: 1. The CDR3: CASSSDRGYEQYF. CDR3 nucleotide sequence: TGTGCCAGCAGCTCGGACAGGGGGTACGAGCAGTACTTC.

The V and J genes are TRBV7-9 and TRBJ2-1; 11 bases are shared with TRBD2. CDR1 and CDR2 (germline): SEHNR, FQNEAQ (reference sequence). The ends lost 5 bases at V and 0 bases at J; junction bases unmatched: 3. The CDR3 spans 16 residues. Here the CDR3 DNA reads TGTGCCAGCAGCAAAACTAGCGGGAGCTCCTACAATGAGCAGTTCTTC. It specifies CASSKTSGSSYNEQFF.

This clonotype was seen only a few times. The V call is TRBV7-2, the J call TRBJ2-7, with D uncertain. The CDR3 has 12 residues. Trimming shortened V by 2 bases and J by 5 bases, and 7 bases separated the two germline ends. Germline CDR1 reads SGHTA; CDR2 reads FQGNSA. CDR3 nucleotide sequence: TGTGCCAGCAGCTTAACTGCCCACGAGCAGTACTTC. Protein sequence: CASSLTAHEQYF.

CDR3 nucleotides: TGTGCCAGCAGCTTACGACAGGAGCAGTTCTTC. Its translation is CASSLRQEQFF. The rearrangement uses TRBV7-2 and TRBJ2-1; D is possibly TRBD1 (5 bases). Germline V lookup: CDR1 SGHTA, CDR2 FQGNSA. This CDR3 has 11 amino acids. The V gene lost 2 bases and the J gene lost 10 bases, with 6 bases spanning the gap.

This clonotype came up a few times. V is TRBV5-6 and J is TRBJ2-1; TRBD1 matches 7 bases. The CDR3 totals 14 residues. Germline V lookup: CDR1 SGHDT, CDR2 YYEEEE. V was pared by 1 base and J by 12 bases, with 10 bases of the junction left unmatched. The CDR3: CASSLQGGNRGQFF. The CDR3 bases are TGTGCCAGCAGCTTGCAAGGAGGAAACAGGGGGCAGTTCTTC.

CDR3 residues: CATSRVGGYGEQFF. The DNA of the CDR3 is TGTGCCACCAGCAGAGTAGGAGGGTATGGTGAGCAGTTCTTC. V is TRBV15 and J is TRBJ2-1, with TRBD2 as a possible D gene (6 bases). The CDR3 consists of 14 residues. Trimming left V 1 base short and J 9 bases short, with 13 bases between. The V gene's germline CDR1 is LNHNV and CDR2 YYDKDF (reference sequence). Full variable domain (outside the CDR3, taken from reference TRBV15 and TRBJ2-1): DAMVIQNPRYQVTQFGKPVTLSCSQTLNHNVMYWYQQKSSQAPKLLFHYYDKDFNNEADTPDNFQSRRPNTSFCFLDIRSPGLGDTAMYLCATSRVGGYGEQFFGPGTRLTVL.

Only a few counts were recorded for this clonotype. The chain carries TRBV28 and TRBJ1-1; no firm D call. The germline CDR1 and CDR2 sequences are MDHEN and SYDVKM. Trimming took 2 bases from V and 5 from J, leaving 12 bases between them. This CDR3 is built from 14 residues. The CDR3 loop is CASSLPMGGTEAFF. CDR3 DNA: TGTGCCAGCAGTTTACCCATGGGCGGGACTGAAGCTTTCTTT.

The chain carries TRBV11-2 and TRBJ2-7, with D tentatively TRBD2 (6 bases). The V gene's germline CDR1 is SGHAT and CDR2 FQNNGV. Trimming pared 0 bases from V and 0 bases from J, leaving 12 bases between. This CDR3 spans 16 amino acids. The CDR3 spells CASSLERRAFSYEQYF. The DNA of the CDR3 is TGTGCCAGCAGCTTAGAGAGGAGGGCCTTCTCCTACGAGCAGTACTTC.